This T cell receptor (beta chain) was found in a study of T cells after yellow fever vaccination. Looked up from germline, CDR1 is MNHEY and CDR2 is SMNVEV (reference sequence). Between the trimmed V and J ends, which lost 7 bases and 4 bases, there was a span of 19 bases. The CDR3 is 15 amino acids. Ten or more counts support this clonotype. Its antigen is still unknown. Via MiXCR, TCRdb re-called the 5' RACE reads, giving one row per CDR3 protein. The table records 250,000 to 300,000 distinct CDR3 sequences, over 4.5% of them present only once. Findings of the study overall: Any FACS-sorted repertoire could hold abundant clonotypes that contaminate it from the bulk population. Among primary-vaccination clones, most reappeared after the booster, at roughly 96% for CD4 and approximately 88% for CD8. A weaker secondary response peaked on day 5, the primary on day 15.

Here the sequenced sample was CD4+ T cells sorted from PBMCs, taken on the day of the yellow fever booster vaccination. The origin of this receptor is a man between 18 and 29 years old who received the YFV17D yellow fever vaccine. The V gene is TRBV27, the J gene TRBJ1-2, with unresolved D. In nucleotides, the CDR3 is TGTGCCAGCACGAATTACACCGTACCGCGCTATGGCTACACCTTC. Protein sequence: CASTNYTVPRYGYTF.